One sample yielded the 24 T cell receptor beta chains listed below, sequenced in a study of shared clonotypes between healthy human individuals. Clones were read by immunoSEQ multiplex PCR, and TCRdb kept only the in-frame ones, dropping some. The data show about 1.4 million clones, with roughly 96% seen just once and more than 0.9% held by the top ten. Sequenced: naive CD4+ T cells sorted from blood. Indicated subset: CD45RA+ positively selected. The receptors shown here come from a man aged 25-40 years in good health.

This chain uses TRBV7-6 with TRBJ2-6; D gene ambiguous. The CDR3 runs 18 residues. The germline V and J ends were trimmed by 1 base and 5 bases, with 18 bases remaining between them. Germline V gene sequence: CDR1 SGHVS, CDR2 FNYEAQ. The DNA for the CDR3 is TGTGCCAGCAGCTTAGTTGTAGTCGGACCGAATAGGGCCAACGTCCTGACTTTC. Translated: CASSLVVVGPNRANVLTF.

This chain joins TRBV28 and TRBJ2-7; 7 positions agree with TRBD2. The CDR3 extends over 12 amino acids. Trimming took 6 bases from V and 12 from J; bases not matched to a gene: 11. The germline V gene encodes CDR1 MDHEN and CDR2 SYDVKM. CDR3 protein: CASSGIREGVYF. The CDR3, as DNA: TGTGCCAGCAGCGGGATTAGGGAGGGCGTGTACTTC.

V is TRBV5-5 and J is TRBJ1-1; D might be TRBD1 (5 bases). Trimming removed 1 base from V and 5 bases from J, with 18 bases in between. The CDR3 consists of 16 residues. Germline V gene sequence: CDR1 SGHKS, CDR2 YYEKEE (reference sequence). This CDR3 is CASSLPADQGTTEAFF. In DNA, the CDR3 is TGTGCCAGCAGCTTGCCGGCCGACCAGGGAACGACTGAAGCTTTCTTT. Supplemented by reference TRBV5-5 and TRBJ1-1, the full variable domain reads DAGVTQSPTHLIKTRGQQVTLRCSPISGHKSVSWYQQVLGQGPQFIFQYYEKEERGRGNFPDRFSARQFPNYSSELNVNALLLGDSALYLCASSLPADQGTTEAFFGQGTRLTVV.

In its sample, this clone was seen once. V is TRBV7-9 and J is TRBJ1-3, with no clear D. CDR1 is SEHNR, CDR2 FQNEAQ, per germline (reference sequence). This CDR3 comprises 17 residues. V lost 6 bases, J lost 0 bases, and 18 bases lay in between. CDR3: CASRDPVGLNSGNTIYF. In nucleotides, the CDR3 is TGTGCCAGCAGAGACCCCGTAGGGCTAAACTCTGGAAACACCATATATTTT.

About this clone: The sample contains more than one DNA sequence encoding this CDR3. This CDR3 reads CASSPPGHYEQYF. The CDR3 nucleotides are TGTGCCAGCTCACCACCAGGCCACTACGAGCAGTACTTC. The J gene is TRBJ2-7, the V gene TRBV18; no clear D. The V end lost 0 bases, the J end lost 3 bases, and 6 bases lay between the germline ends. The CDR3 sequence is 13 residues long. Germline CDR1 KGHSH, CDR2 LQKENI.

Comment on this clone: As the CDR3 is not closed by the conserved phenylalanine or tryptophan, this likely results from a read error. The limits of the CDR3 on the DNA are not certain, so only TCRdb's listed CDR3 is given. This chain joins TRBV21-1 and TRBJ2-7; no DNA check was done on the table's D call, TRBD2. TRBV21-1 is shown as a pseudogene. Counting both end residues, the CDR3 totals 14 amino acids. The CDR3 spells CASTKRLAEPPATT.

The CDR3 DNA sequence: TGTGCCAGTACCGAGTTGCGGGGTCAGCCCCAGCATTTT. Encoded protein: CASTELRGQPQHF. The chain uses TRBV19 and TRBJ1-5; D gene uncertain. The CDR3 totals 13 residues. CDR1 is LNHDA, CDR2 SQIVND, per germline (reference sequence). V dropped 7 bases and J dropped 6 bases, with 13 bases sitting between them.

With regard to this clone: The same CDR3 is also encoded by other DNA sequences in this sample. Written as DNA, the CDR3 is TGTGCCATCTCTAGCGGCACAGATACGCAGTATTTT. Protein: CAISSGTDTQYF. V is TRBV10-3 and J is TRBJ2-3; possible D gene TRBD2, 6 bases. The V gene's germline CDR1 is ENHRY and CDR2 SYGVKD. The V end was cut by 8 bases, the J end by 1 base, with 7 bases between. The CDR3 is 12 residues long.

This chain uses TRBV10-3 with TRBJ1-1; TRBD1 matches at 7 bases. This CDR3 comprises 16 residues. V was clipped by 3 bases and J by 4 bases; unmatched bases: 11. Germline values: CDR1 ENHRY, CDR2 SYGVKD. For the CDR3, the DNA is TGTGCCATCAGTGACCCTCGAGCGGGACAGACCACTGAAGCTTTCTTT. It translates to CAISDPRAGQTTEAFF.

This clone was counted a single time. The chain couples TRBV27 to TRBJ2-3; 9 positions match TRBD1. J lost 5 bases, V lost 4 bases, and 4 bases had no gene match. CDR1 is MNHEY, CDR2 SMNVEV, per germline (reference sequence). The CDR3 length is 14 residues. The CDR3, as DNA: TGTGCCAGCAGTTCCAGACAGGGGGAAGATACGCAGTATTTT. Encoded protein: CASSSRQGEDTQYF.

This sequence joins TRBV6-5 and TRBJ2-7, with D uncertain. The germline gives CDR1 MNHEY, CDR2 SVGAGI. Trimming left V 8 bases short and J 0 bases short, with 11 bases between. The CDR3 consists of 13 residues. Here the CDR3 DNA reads TGTGCCAGCGGGCAGCTTAGCTCCTACGAGCAGTACTTC. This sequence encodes CASGQLSSYEQYF.

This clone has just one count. The CDR3 nucleotides are TGTGCCATCAGCCCCGACAGGGGAGCTGTTTACGAGCAGTACTTC. The encoded protein is CAISPDRGAVYEQYF. The chain combines TRBV10-3 with TRBJ2-7, with TRBD1 identical over 8 bases. The J segment lost 4 bases and the V segment lost 6 bases, leaving 11 bases of the junction unmatched. Germline CDR1 and CDR2: ENHRY and SYGVKD. This CDR3 has 15 residues.

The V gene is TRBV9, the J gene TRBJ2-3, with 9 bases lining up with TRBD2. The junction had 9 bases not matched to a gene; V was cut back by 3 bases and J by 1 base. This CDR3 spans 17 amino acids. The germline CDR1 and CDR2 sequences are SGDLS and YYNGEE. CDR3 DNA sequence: TGTGCCAGCAGCGCGACCCTAGCGGGAAGCGGCACAGATACGCAGTATTTT. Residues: CASSATLAGSGTDTQYF.

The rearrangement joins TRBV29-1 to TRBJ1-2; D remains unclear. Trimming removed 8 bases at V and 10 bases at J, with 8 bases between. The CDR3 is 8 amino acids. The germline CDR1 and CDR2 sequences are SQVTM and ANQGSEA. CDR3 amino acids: CSSEDYTF. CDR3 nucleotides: TGCAGCTCTGAGGACTACACCTTC.

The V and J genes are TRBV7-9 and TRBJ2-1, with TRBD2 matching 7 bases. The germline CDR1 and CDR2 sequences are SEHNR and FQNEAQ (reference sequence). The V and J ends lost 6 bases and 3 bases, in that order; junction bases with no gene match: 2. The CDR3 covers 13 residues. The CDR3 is CASRPGGYNEQFF. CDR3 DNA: TGTGCCAGCAGACCGGGAGGCTACAATGAGCAGTTCTTC.

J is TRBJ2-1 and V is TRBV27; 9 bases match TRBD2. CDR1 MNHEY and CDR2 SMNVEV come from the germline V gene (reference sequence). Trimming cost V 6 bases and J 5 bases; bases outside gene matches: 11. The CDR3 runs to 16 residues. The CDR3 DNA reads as TGTGCCAGCAGGACAGGGAGCGGGAGGCCCAACAATGAGCAGTTCTTC. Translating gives CASRTGSGRPNNEQFF.

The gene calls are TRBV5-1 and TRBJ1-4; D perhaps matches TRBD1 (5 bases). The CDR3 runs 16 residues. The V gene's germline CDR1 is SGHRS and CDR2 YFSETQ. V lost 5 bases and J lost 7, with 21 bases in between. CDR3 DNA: TGCGCCAGCAGTTACTTCGCCGCGGGGGAGAGTGAAAAACTGTTTTTT. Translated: CASSYFAAGESEKLFF.

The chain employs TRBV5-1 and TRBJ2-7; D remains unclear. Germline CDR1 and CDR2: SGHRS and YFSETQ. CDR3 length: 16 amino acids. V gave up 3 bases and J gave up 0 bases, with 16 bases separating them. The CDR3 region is CASSSQPGPSSYEQYF. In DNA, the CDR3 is TGCGCCAGCAGCTCGCAACCGGGCCCAAGCTCCTACGAGCAGTACTTC.

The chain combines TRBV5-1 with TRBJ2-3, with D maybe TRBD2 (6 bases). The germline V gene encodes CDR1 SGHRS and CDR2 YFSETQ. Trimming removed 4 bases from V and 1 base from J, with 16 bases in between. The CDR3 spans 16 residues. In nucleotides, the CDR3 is TGCGCCAGCAGCCCCCCGGTCGGAGGGGGCACAGATACGCAGTATTTT. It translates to CASSPPVGGGTDTQYF.

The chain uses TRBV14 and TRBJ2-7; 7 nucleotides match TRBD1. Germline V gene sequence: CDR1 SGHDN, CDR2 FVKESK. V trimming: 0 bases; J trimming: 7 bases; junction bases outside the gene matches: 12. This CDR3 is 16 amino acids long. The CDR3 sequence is CASSQDAARTGQEQYF. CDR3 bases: TGTGCCAGCAGCCAAGATGCGGCTCGCACGGGACAGGAGCAGTACTTC.

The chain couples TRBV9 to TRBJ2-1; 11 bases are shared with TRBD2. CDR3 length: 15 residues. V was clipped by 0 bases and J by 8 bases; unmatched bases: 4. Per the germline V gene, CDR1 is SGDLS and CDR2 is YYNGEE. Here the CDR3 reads CASSVGVSGRDEQFF. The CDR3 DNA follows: TGTGCCAGCAGCGTAGGCGTTAGCGGGAGGGATGAGCAGTTCTTC.

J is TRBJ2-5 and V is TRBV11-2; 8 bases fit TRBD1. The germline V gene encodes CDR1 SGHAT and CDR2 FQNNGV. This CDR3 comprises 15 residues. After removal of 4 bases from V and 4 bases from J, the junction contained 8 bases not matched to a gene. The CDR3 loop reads CASSSQGAHRETQYF. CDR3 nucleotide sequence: TGTGCCAGCAGCTCTCAGGGGGCGCATCGAGAGACCCAGTACTTC. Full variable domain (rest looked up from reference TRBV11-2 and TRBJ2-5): EAGVAQSPRYKIIEKRQSVAFWCNPISGHATLYWYQQILGQGPKLLIQFQNNGVVDDSQLPKDRFSAERLKGVDSTLKIQPAKLEDSAVYLCASSSQGAHRETQYFGPGTRLLVL.

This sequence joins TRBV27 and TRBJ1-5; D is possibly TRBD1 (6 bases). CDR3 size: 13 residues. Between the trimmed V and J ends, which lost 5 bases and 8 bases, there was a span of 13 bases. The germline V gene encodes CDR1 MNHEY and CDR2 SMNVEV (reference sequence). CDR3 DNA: TGTGCCAGCAGTCTACAGGGTTGGGAGCCCCAGCATTTT. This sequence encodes CASSLQGWEPQHF.

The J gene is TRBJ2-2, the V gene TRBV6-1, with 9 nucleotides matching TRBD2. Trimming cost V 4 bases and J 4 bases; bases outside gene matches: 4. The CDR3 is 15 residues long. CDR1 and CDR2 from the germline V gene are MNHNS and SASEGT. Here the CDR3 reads CASSVLAGTTGELFF. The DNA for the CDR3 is TGTGCCAGCAGTGTTCTAGCGGGGACCACCGGGGAGCTGTTTTTT.